This T cell receptor beta chain stems from a study of CD4 T cells in relation to SARS-CoV-2 and coronaviruses (dated by TCRdb to about 2021). Notes on the research overall: In the ViraFEST assay, PBMCs were grown with antigen for roughly 10 days, and TCR beta CDR3s were then sequenced to identify antigen-specific clonal expansions. The Adaptive Biotechnologies TCR-sequencing kit was used to sequence samples from a few pre-COVID donors and the naive versus memory experiments, whereas other data were Illumina-based. The full convalescent cohort of about a dozen patients had a median age of around 38 years, ranging from roughly 21 to 75 years. Among the approximately twelve convalescent patients, 8 males and 4 females were included, and two of the subjects were Hispanic. At the level of individual TCR clonotypes, the study evaluated whether memory CD4+ T cells crossreact between the spike proteins of SARS-CoV-2 and those of common cold coronaviruses. A different TCR-beta assay, based on Illumina, was used to sequence expansion assays from other donors in the study. HLA restriction was mapped for shared crossreactive spike epitopes using patient-derived lymphoblastoid cell lines.

The investigation overall reported the following: Pre-pandemic and post-infection samples were not both contributed by any donor, so tracing of the source of pre-existing responses was limited. Because the crossreactivity analysis focused on spike protein, crossreactivity against other viral proteins was not assessed. Naive versus memory sequencing indicated that memory recall responses, rather than primary responses primed during culture, are detected by the assay. Compared with monoreactive clones, crossreactive clones had significantly weaker SARS-CoV-2-driven expansion, a result consistent with antigenic imprinting. Approximately 61% of donors had memory CD4+ clonotypes that crossrecognized SARS-CoV-2 and at least one common cold coronavirus spike. Small numbers of patients and of tested TCRs were a limitation of the study.

To separate naive from memory CD4+ T cells, cryopreserved PBMCs first underwent CD4 enrichment and then EasySep naive CD4+ T cell enrichment. Sorted naive or memory CD4+ T cells (about 99,000) were grown at a 1:1 ratio with T cell-depleted PBMCs and CEF peptides for nine to eleven days. In general, every peptide culture condition was set up in three replicate wells. PBMCs were isolated from leukapheresis product or whole blood by Ficoll-Paque PLUS gradient centrifugation. The PBMCs went either fresh into the expansion assay or into cryopreservation at -140 degrees C. The QIAamp Micro DNA Kit was used to extract genomic DNA from the CD4+ T cells. DNA from CEF-cultured naive and memory CD4+ T cells underwent immunoSEQ TCR-beta sequencing at survey level. The authors processed their data as follows. Preprocessing removed nonproductive sequences and CDR3s not starting with C, not ending with F or W, or shorter than 7 amino acids. Antigen-specific clonotypes were called with the MANAFEST web app, based on expansion relative to reference and other culture wells. A clone was considered positive if the clone showed significant expansion compared with the reference culture in 2 of 3 replicate wells at an FDR below 0.05. A further requirement for positive clones was significant expansion compared with all other tandem wells, along with an odds ratio above 5. Cultured and uncultured naive and memory CD4+ repertoires were searched for previously identified spike- and CEF-reactive CDR3s. CDR3 homology was quantified as pairwise Levenshtein distance, calculated with the stringdist R package after three terminal residues were trimmed from each end. TCRdb took this table from immuneACCESS and kept in-frame rearrangements with V and J called. Such tables lack part of the clones; where checked against another copy, unresolved V genes explain under half of the gap, and the rest is unexplained. That table is the source of V, J and clone size, and D and trimming were worked out from the DNA. The sample table shows tens of thousands of clones, and around four fifths are seen once. About 2.5% of the sample belongs to the ten largest clones.

This clone was seen only a few times. The target of this receptor is not known. No base quality values were provided; no much bigger clone lies one nucleotide off. CDR1 and CDR2 are drawn from the germline V gene: MNHNS, SASEGT. Measured from the cysteine to the phenylalanine, the CDR3 is 15 residues long. The retained sequence is limited to the CDR3, 45 bases, with the frame set at the first base. V is clipped by 3 bases and J by 6 bases, and the sequence between their germline boundaries is 15 bases long. The TCR sequence derives from an adult with COVID-19. The chain uses TRBV6-1 and TRBJ1-5, and TRBD1 may be the D gene, going by 5 matching bases. Source material: memory CD4+ T cells from PBMCs, cultured in vitro. What the cell subset or site label conveys for this sample: memory (non-naive) CD4+ T cells. CDR3 sequence: CASSDELGDSQPQHF. Here is the DNA: TGTGCCAGCAGTGATGAACTCGGTGACAGTCAGCCCCAGCATTTT.